Below are 20 T cell receptor beta chains sequenced from a single sample in a study of PD-L1 blockade in urothelial cancer. This table comes from immunoSEQ multiplex PCR, and its TCRdb copy is limited to in-frame clones, with some not included. The sample comprises about 130,000 clones, about four fifths of which are singletons, and 3% to 4% rests with the top ten. Specified time point: pretreatment peripheral blood. The material sequenced was PBMCs, taken around atezolizumab (anti-PD-L1) treatment. The origin of the receptors is a man over 45 with urothelial cancer.

The chain recombines TRBV5-1 with TRBJ2-3; 8 positions match TRBD2. Germline CDR1 is SGHRS and CDR2 is YFSETQ. V dropped 3 bases and J dropped 5; count of bases not matched to a gene: 11. CDR3 length equals 16 residues. For the CDR3, the DNA is TGCGCCAGCAGCTCCCCGGGGGGACGGGGGGGAGATACGCAGTATTTT. This encodes CASSSPGGRGGDTQYF.

The CDR3 region is CASSPSEGRNTEAFF. CDR3 nucleotide sequence: TGTGCCAGCAGCCCTAGTGAGGGTAGAAACACTGAAGCTTTCTTT. The rearrangement uses TRBV9 and TRBJ1-1, with no clear D. CDR1 and CDR2 (germline): SGDLS, YYNGEE. CDR3 length: 15 residues. V was shortened by 4 bases and J by 2 bases, with 15 bases between the two germline ends.

The CDR3, as DNA: TGTGCCAGCAGTTTACAAGGCGGGGGCTACACCTTC. Translating gives CASSLQGGGYTF. The genes are TRBV28 and TRBJ1-2; D ambiguous. Germline loops: CDR1 MDHEN, CDR2 SYDVKM. This CDR3 is 12 amino acids long. The germline V and J ends were trimmed by 2 bases and 8 bases, with 9 bases remaining between them.

The sample holds one count of this clone. The rearrangement joins TRBV18 to TRBJ2-5; D remains ambiguous. Trimming stripped 5 bases from V and 2 bases from J, with 6 bases between. Per germline, CDR1 KGHSH and CDR2 LQKENI. The CDR3 spans 12 residues. This CDR3 is CASSTTQETQYF. CDR3 sequence (DNA): TGTGCCAGCTCAACAACACAAGAGACCCAGTACTTC.

The chain joins TRBV6-5 to TRBJ2-7, with D perhaps TRBD1 (6 bases). The CDR3 extends over 14 amino acids. V was cut by 4 bases and J by 2 bases, with 12 bases left in between. Germline lookup yields CDR1 MNHEY and CDR2 SVGAGI. CDR3 DNA: TGTGCCAGCAGTTCCGGGACAAATGCCTACGAGCAGTACTTC. It specifies CASSSGTNAYEQYF.

This clone appeared a few times. V usage is TRBV19 and J usage is TRBJ2-5, with D possibly matching TRBD1 (6 bases). CDR3 length: 14 amino acids. Germline CDR1 is LNHDA and CDR2 is SQIVND (reference sequence). V lost 1 base and J 3 bases, leaving 9 bases between the germline ends. The CDR3 sequence is CASSIGTVKETQYF. CDR3 bases: TGTGCCAGTAGTATAGGGACAGTTAAAGAGACCCAGTACTTC.

The rearrangement uses TRBV30 and TRBJ2-1; a possible D gene is TRBD2 (6 bases). V lost 0 bases and J 4 bases, leaving 13 bases between the germline ends. This CDR3 is 15 amino acids long. The V gene's germline CDR1 is GTSNPN and CDR2 SVGIG (reference sequence). The CDR3 coding sequence is TGTGCCTGGAGTGTACGTCCCGGGAGTTACAATGAGCAGTTCTTC. Its translation is CAWSVRPGSYNEQFF.

The gene calls are TRBV28 and TRBJ2-5; possible D gene TRBD1, 6 bases. The CDR3 loop spans 13 amino acids. Germline V lookup: CDR1 MDHEN, CDR2 SYDVKM. V was pared by 7 bases and J by 5 bases, with 14 bases between. As DNA, the CDR3 is TGTGCCAGCAACCAACAGGGTTTGGAGACCCAGTACTTC. Its translation: CASNQQGLETQYF.

The chain joins TRBV18 to TRBJ2-3; D ambiguous. V shed 0 bases and J shed 5 bases, with 12 bases lying between them. The CDR3 spans 15 residues. Germline loops: CDR1 KGHSH, CDR2 LQKENI. As DNA, the CDR3 is TGTGCCAGCTCACCACCGTCTACCTCAAGAGATACGCAGTATTTT. Its translation is CASSPPSTSRDTQYF.

This chain links TRBV19 with TRBJ2-7; 7 nucleotides agree with TRBD1. Looked up from germline, CDR1 is LNHDA and CDR2 is SQIVND (reference sequence). V shed 5 bases and J 1 base; nucleotides not matched to a gene: 8. The CDR3 runs to 15 residues. CDR3 residues: CASSDRDRESYEQYF. In DNA, the CDR3 is TGTGCCAGTAGTGACCGGGACAGAGAGTCCTACGAGCAGTACTTC.

The V and J genes are TRBV27 and TRBJ2-6; no firm D call. The CDR3 is 13 residues long. V gave up 9 bases and J gave up 0 bases, with 6 bases separating them. Germline CDR1 and CDR2: MNHEY and SMNVEV (reference sequence). The CDR3 sequence is CASYSSGANVLTF. For the CDR3, the DNA is TGTGCCAGTTACAGCTCTGGGGCCAACGTCCTGACTTTC.

V and J are TRBV30 and TRBJ2-1; D is undetermined. Trimming shortened V by 6 bases and J by 0 bases, and 18 bases separated the two germline ends. CDR1 is GTSNPN and CDR2 is SVGIG in the germline V gene (reference sequence). CDR3 length equals 16 residues. The CDR3 DNA is TGTGCCTGCACTCTAGACCGGGTGAGCTCCTACAATGAGCAGTTCTTC. It encodes CACTLDRVSSYNEQFF.

The chain employs TRBV6-1 and TRBJ2-2; D not certain. From germline, CDR1 is MNHNS and CDR2 SASEGT. The CDR3 runs 14 residues. V lost 1 base, J lost 4 bases, and 7 bases lay in between. The CDR3 here is CASSEVLGTGELFF. In DNA, the CDR3 is TGTGCCAGCAGTGAAGTACTCGGCACCGGGGAGCTGTTTTTT.

CDR3 protein: CASSDSGYGYTF. The CDR3 region has the DNA TGTGCCAGCAGTGATTCAGGCTATGGCTACACCTTC. The rearrangement links TRBV2 to TRBJ1-2; unclear D gene. V lost 3 bases to trimming and J lost 4 bases, with 6 bases between them. Germline CDR1 is SNHLY and CDR2 is FYNNEI. CDR3 length: 12 residues.

This clone has a single count. The rearrangement joins TRBV7-3 to TRBJ2-5; D is possibly TRBD2 (5 bases). Trimming took 1 base from V and 5 from J, leaving 8 bases between them. Germline V gene lookup returns CDR1 SGHTA and CDR2 FQGTGA. The CDR3 consists of 13 residues. CDR3 coding DNA: TGTGCCAGCAGCTTAAAAAGGGAGGAGACCCAGTACTTC. Protein: CASSLKREETQYF.

The chain recombines TRBV29-1 with TRBJ2-5; TRBD2 agrees at 9 bases. There are 15 residues in the CDR3. Germline V gene sequence: CDR1 SQVTM, CDR2 ANQGSEA. J was trimmed by 5 bases and V by 5 bases; bases with no gene match: 12. CDR3 in amino acids: CSVPGLARDSETQYF. The CDR3 coding sequence is TGCAGCGTTCCTGGACTAGCGCGGGATAGCGAGACCCAGTACTTC.

V usage is TRBV9 and J usage is TRBJ2-3; D is perhaps TRBD2 (6 bases). The CDR3 is 15 residues long. Germline-derived CDR1 and CDR2 are SGDLS and YYNGEE. The V end was cut by 0 bases, the J end by 5 bases, with 13 bases between. The CDR3 here is CASSVDPGDGDTQYF. Here the CDR3 DNA reads TGTGCCAGCAGCGTAGATCCGGGGGACGGAGATACGCAGTATTTT.

The chain uses TRBV28 and TRBJ2-4, with TRBD1 matching over 10 bases. The ends lost 8 bases at V and 4 bases at J; junction bases unmatched: 2. Germline-derived CDR1 and CDR2 are MDHEN and SYDVKM. The CDR3 sequence is 13 residues long. This CDR3 is CASRGQGKNIQYF. The CDR3 DNA reads TGTGCCAGCCGGGGACAGGGGAAAAACATTCAGTACTTC.

This clone appeared a single time. V is TRBV5-1 and J is TRBJ2-1; D remains unclear. The germline V gene encodes CDR1 SGHRS and CDR2 YFSETQ. V shed 0 bases and J shed 7 bases, with 11 bases lying between them. This CDR3 spans 14 amino acids. CDR3 nucleotides: TGCGCCAGCAGCTTGGATTCCAACCGGAATGAGCAGTTCTTC. This encodes CASSLDSNRNEQFF.

The chain has TRBV2 and TRBJ2-1, with 14 bases identical to TRBD2. The CDR3 sequence is 16 residues long. With V trimmed by 6 bases and J by 14 bases, 15 bases remained unmatched. Germline CDR1 and CDR2: SNHLY and FYNNEI. The CDR3 is CASRALTGTSGRAEFF. Here the CDR3 DNA reads TGTGCCAGCAGAGCCCTCACCGGGACTAGCGGGAGAGCGGAGTTCTTC.